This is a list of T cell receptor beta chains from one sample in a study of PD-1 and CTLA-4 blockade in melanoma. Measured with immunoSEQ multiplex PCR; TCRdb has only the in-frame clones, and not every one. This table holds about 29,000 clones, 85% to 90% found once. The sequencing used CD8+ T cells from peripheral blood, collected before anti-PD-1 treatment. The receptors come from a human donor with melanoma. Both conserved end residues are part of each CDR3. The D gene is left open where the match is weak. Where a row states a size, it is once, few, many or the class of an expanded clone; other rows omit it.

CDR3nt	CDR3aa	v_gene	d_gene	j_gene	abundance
TGTGCCAGCAGTTTATCATGGAATGACGAGCAGTACTTC	CASSLSWNDEQYF	TRBV27	-	TRBJ2-7	-
TGTGCCAGTAGTGTCGGCTACGAGCAGTACTTC	CASSVGYEQYF	TRBV19	-	TRBJ2-7	-
TGTGCCAGCAGCTTCGGACTAGCGGGTACCAATGAGCAGTTCTTC	CASSFGLAGTNEQFF	TRBV7-2	TRBD2	TRBJ2-1	-
TGTGCCAGCAGCCAACGTAGCGGGGGATCTGACACAGATACGCAGTATTTT	CASSQRSGGSDTDTQYF	TRBV4-2	TRBD2	TRBJ2-3	-
TGTGCCAGCAGCCCTGAAGGGGGTGCCGGGGTCCTCTCCTACGAGCAGTACTTC	CASSPEGGAGVLSYEQYF	TRBV9	-	TRBJ2-7	-
TGTGCCAGCTCTCCTAGCGGGGCCTACGAGCAGTACTTC	CASSPSGAYEQYF	TRBV7-9	TRBD2	TRBJ2-7	-
TGTGCCACCAGCGAGCCCTTAAAAGAGACCCAGTACTTC	CATSEPLKETQYF	TRBV15	-	TRBJ2-5	-
TGTGCCAGCAGTTTCACCCCAGACTACGAGCAGTACTTC	CASSFTPDYEQYF	TRBV28	-	TRBJ2-7	-
TGTGCCAGTAGTATCGGTGGGATCCCAAAGAACAATGAGCAGTTCTTC	CASSIGGIPKNNEQFF	TRBV19	-	TRBJ2-1	-
TGTGCCAGCAGTGATGGTCTAGAAAGGCTGGTCTTC	CASSDGLERLVF	TRBV6-1	-	TRBJ1-2	-
TGTGCCAGCAGCTTATCCCGGGACAAACTCGAGGTGAACACTGAAGCTTTCTTT	CASSLSRDKLEVNTEAFF	TRBV7-9	-	TRBJ1-1	-
TGCGCCAGCAGCCAAGACTTGGCGTGGAGCGGAGGCACAGATACGCAGTATTTT	CASSQDLAWSGGTDTQYF	TRBV4-1	-	TRBJ2-3	-
TGTGCCAGCAGTTTTTCACTCGAGGGGATAGCTTTCTTT	CASSFSLEGIAFF	TRBV28	-	TRBJ1-1	-
TGTGCCAGCAGGGGGGAGCTGGCCGGGGAGCTGTTTTTT	CASRGELAGELFF	TRBV12-3/TRBV12-4	-	TRBJ2-2	-
TGTGCCAGCAGTTACTCGACTAGCGGGGGCGGGGAGACCCAGTACTTC	CASSYSTSGGGETQYF	TRBV6-5	TRBD2	TRBJ2-5	-
TGTGCCAGCAGTTACAGGGATCAGCCCCAGCATTTT	CASSYRDQPQHF	TRBV6-6	-	TRBJ1-5	-
TGTGCCAGCAGCATCGGGGATCGCAGGTCTGAAGCTTTCTTT	CASSIGDRRSEAFF	TRBV5-5	-	TRBJ1-1	-
TGTGCCAGCGGGGACGGAGGGTACGAGCAGTACTTC	CASGDGGYEQYF	TRBV28	-	TRBJ2-7	-
TGTGCCAGCAGCCAAGAGAGATATAGCAATCAGCCCCAGCATTTT	CASSQERYSNQPQHF	TRBV3-1/TRBV3-2	-	TRBJ1-5	-
TGTGCCAGCAGCGTAGAGGTCGACAACACCGGGGAGCTGTTTTTT	CASSVEVDNTGELFF	TRBV9	-	TRBJ2-2	-
TGTGCCAGCAGCTTAGAGGGCAATGAGCAGTTCTTC	CASSLEGNEQFF	TRBV7-9	-	TRBJ2-1	-
TGTGCCAGCAGCCAAGCTCCTACTAGCGGGAGGGCTTCCTACAATGAGCAGTTCTTC	CASSQAPTSGRASYNEQFF	TRBV14	TRBD2	TRBJ2-1	-
TGTGCCAGCAGCGGAACAGGGGGCGACGAGCAGTACTTC	CASSGTGGDEQYF	TRBV9	TRBD1	TRBJ2-7	-
TGTGCCAGCAGCGTAGGAAGCGGGGGGAGCACAGATACGCAGTATTTT	CASSVGSGGSTDTQYF	TRBV9	TRBD2	TRBJ2-3	-
TGTGCCAGTAGCCTCGGGGAAACCTACGAGCAGTACTTC	CASSLGETYEQYF	TRBV19	-	TRBJ2-7	once
TGTGCCAGCAGCCAAGAGGAAGCCGACGAGCAGTACTTC	CASSQEEADEQYF	TRBV14	-	TRBJ2-7	-
TGTGCCACCAGTGACCCCGTTCGGTGGGGGAACACTGAAGCTTTCTTT	CATSDPVRWGNTEAFF	TRBV24-1	-	TRBJ1-1	once
TGTGCCAGCAGCCCGACAGGGGCCACTGAAGCTTTCTTT	CASSPTGATEAFF	TRBV14	TRBD1	TRBJ1-1	-
TGTGCCAGCGGCGGGAGGTCCTACGAGCAGTACTTC	CASGGRSYEQYF	TRBV2	TRBD2	TRBJ2-7	-
TGTGCCAGTCGCAGGGACAATGAGCAGTTCTTC	CASRRDNEQFF	TRBV19	-	TRBJ2-1	-
TGTGCCAGCAGCGTGGGGAGTGTGGGCACTGAAGCTTTCTTT	CASSVGSVGTEAFF	TRBV9	-	TRBJ1-1	-
TGTGCCACCAGCCGACTAGCGGGAGGGCCCTACGAGCAGTACTTC	CATSRLAGGPYEQYF	TRBV15	TRBD2	TRBJ2-7	-
TGTGCCAGCAGTTTGCTTAACACTGAAGCTTTCTTT	CASSLLNTEAFF	TRBV28	-	TRBJ1-1	-
TGTGCCTGGAGTGGGGCAGGGACGGGCGAGCAGTACTTC	CAWSGAGTGEQYF	TRBV30	-	TRBJ2-7	-
TGTGCCAGTAGCCCCTGGGGGCGCTCCGGGGAGCTGTTTTTT	CASSPWGRSGELFF	TRBV19	-	TRBJ2-2	-
TGTGCCGCCCAACCCGGGGGAACGAACACTGAAGCTTTCTTT	CAAQPGGTNTEAFF	TRBV6-5	-	TRBJ1-1	-
TGTGCCAGTAGTTCAGCGGGGGGTAGTACCGGGGAGCTGTTTTTT	CASSSAGGSTGELFF	TRBV19	TRBD2	TRBJ2-2	-
TGTGCCAGCAGCCCGACGGGGACAGGGTATATTGAAGCTTTCTTT	CASSPTGTGYIEAFF	TRBV7-9	TRBD1	TRBJ1-1	-
TGTGCCAGCTCACCAGCCCAGGGAGGGTACGAGCAGTACTTC	CASSPAQGGYEQYF	TRBV18	TRBD2	TRBJ2-7	once
TGTGCCAGCAAGTCCCACCTCAGCGGGAGAATTTCCTACAATGAGCAGTTCTTC	CASKSHLSGRISYNEQFF	TRBV28	TRBD2	TRBJ2-1	-
TGCGCCAGCAGCTTGGCCGTGGGGGAAGAAAAACTGTTTTTT	CASSLAVGEEKLFF	TRBV5-1	-	TRBJ1-4	-
TGTGCCACCAGTGACCTTGACAGGGGCCACAATGAGCAGTTCTTC	CATSDLDRGHNEQFF	TRBV24-1	TRBD1	TRBJ2-1	-
TGTGCCAGCAGTGAACAGGGGGCCCTCTCCTACGAGCAGTACTTC	CASSEQGALSYEQYF	TRBV11-1	TRBD1	TRBJ2-7	-
TGTGCCAGCAGCCCAGTGGGACTCACGGAGACCCAGTACTTC	CASSPVGLTETQYF	TRBV7-8	-	TRBJ2-5	-
TGTGCCACCAGCAGAGATTGGGTCAGCAATCAGCCCCAGCATTTT	CATSRDWVSNQPQHF	TRBV15	-	TRBJ1-5	-